This T cell receptor (beta chain) was captured in a study of cytomegalovirus exposure and HLA in healthy donors. This clone was counted between two and nine times. The study ran its PCR with 60 Vbeta and 13 Jbeta primers. Clones were sequenced by immunoSEQ multiplex PCR, and TCRdb holds only the in-frame ones, with some missing. The table has some 120,000 clones, about two thirds seen once. The CDR3 sequence is 16 residues long. Trimming stripped 1 base from V and 2 bases from J, with 15 bases between. Germline V gene lookup returns CDR1 SGHTA and CDR2 FQGTGA. The V gene is TRBV7-3, the J gene TRBJ2-7, with TRBD1 as a possible D gene (6 bases). This TCR came from a man between 25 and 39 years old in good health and CMV-seronegative. Sequenced material: PBMCs. In DNA, the CDR3 is TGTGCCAGCAGCTTAAAGGCAGGGGCTGCCACCTACGAGCAGTACTTC. It codes for CASSLKAGAATYEQYF. Looking up the rest from reference TRBV7-3 and TRBJ2-7 gives the full variable domain: GAGVSQTPSNKVTEKGKYVELRCDPISGHTALYWYRQSLGQGPEFLIYFQGTGAADDSGLPNDRFFAVRPEGSVSTLKIQRTERGDSAVYLCASSLKAGAATYEQYFGPGTRLTVT.